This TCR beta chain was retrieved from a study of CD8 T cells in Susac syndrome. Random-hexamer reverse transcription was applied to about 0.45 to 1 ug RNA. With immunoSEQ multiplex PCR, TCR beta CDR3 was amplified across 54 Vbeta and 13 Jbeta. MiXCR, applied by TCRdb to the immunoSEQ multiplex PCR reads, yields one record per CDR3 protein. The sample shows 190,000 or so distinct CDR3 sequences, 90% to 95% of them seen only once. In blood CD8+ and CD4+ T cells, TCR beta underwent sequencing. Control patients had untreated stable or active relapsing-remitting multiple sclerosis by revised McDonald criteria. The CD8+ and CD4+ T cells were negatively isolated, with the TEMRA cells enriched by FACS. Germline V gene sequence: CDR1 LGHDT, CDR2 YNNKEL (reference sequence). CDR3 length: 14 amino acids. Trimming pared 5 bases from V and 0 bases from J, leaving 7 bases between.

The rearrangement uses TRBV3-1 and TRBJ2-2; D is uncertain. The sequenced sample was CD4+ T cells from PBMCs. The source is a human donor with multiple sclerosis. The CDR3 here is CASSLTPNTGELFF. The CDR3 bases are TGTGCCAGCAGCTTGACACCGAACACCGGGGAGCTGTTTTTT.